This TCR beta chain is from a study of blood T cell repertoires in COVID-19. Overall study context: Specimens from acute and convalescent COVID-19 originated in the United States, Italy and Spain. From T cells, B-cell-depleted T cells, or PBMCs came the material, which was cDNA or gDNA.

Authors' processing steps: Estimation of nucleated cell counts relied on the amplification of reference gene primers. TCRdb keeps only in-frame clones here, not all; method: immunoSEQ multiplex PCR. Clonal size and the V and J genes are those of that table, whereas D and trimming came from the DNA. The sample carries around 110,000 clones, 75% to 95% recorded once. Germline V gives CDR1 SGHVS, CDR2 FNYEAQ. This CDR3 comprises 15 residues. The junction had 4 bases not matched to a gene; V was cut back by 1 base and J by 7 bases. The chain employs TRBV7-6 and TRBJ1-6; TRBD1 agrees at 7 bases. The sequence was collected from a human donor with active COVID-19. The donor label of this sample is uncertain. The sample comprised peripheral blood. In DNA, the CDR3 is TGTGCCAGCAGCTTAGGGCAGGGGGAAAATTCACCCCTCCACTTT. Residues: CASSLGQGENSPLHF. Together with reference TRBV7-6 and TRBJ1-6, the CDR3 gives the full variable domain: GAGVSQSPRYKVTKRGQDVALRCDPISGHVSLYWYRQALGQGPEFLTYFNYEAQQDKSGLPNDRFSAERPEGSISTLTIQRTEQRDSAMYRCASSLGQGENSPLHFGNGTRLTVT.